This T cell receptor beta chain originates from a study of T cells after yellow fever vaccination. Background on the study: SMART-Seq v4 Ultra Low Input handled preparation of low-cell-number fractions. General study findings and limits: The booster response re-showed most primary clones: roughly 97% CD4, approximately 90% CD8.

The V segment lost 6 bases and the J segment 7 bases; nucleotides outside the gene matches: 7. Germline-derived CDR1 and CDR2 are SNHLY and FYNNEI. The CDR3 spans 14 residues. As TCR cDNA was made by 5'RACE template switching, a universal primer site and UMIs were added. TCRdb fed the 5' RACE reads into MiXCR, producing one record per CDR3 protein. This table holds nearly 550,000 distinct CDR3 sequences, about 19% found once. This clonotype was recorded a few times. Antigen: not known. The specimen was PBMCs, collected 15 days after the yellow fever booster vaccination. This receptor was identified in a man between 25 and 39 years old who received the YFV17D yellow fever vaccine. The V gene is TRBV2, the J gene TRBJ2-1, with 9 bases aligning to TRBD1. In nucleotides, the CDR3 is TGTGCCAGCAGACGGCCGGGACAGGGAAATGAGCAGTTCTTC. Amino acid sequence: CASRRPGQGNEQFF.